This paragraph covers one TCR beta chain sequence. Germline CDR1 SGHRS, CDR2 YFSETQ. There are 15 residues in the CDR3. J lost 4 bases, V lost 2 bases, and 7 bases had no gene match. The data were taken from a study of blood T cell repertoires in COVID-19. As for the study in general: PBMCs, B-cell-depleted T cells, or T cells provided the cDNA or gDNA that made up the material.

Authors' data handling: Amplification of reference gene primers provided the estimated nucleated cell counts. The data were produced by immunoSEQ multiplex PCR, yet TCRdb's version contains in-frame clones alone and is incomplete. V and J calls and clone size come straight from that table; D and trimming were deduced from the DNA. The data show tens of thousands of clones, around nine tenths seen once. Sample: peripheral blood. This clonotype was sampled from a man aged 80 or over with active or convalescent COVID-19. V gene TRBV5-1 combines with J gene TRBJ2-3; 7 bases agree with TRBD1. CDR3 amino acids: CASSFEGTVADTQYF. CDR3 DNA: TGCGCCAGCAGCTTTGAGGGGACAGTGGCAGATACGCAGTATTTT.